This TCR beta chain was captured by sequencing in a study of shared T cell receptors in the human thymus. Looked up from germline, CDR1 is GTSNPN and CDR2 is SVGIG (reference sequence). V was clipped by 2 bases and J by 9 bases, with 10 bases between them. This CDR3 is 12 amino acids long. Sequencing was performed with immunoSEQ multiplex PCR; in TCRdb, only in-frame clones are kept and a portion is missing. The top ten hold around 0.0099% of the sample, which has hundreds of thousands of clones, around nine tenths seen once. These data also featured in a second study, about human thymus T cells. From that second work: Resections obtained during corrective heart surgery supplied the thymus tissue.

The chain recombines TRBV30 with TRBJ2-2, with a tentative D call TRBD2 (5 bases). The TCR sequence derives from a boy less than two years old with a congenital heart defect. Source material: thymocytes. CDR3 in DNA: TGTGCCTGGAGTCGGGGTCAGTGGGAGCTGTTTTTT. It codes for CAWSRGQWELFF.